The TCR beta chain under discussion was sequenced for a study of memory CD4+ T cells and cytomegalovirus serostatus. Whole-study context: Healthy Belgian adult donors included about nine CMV-positive and about two dozen CMV-negative people. Whole-study findings and limits: Median bootstrapped AUC for CMV status was about 0.94 originally, approximately 0.9 US-trained.

As to this clone: The antigen remains unidentified.

Method: immunoSEQ multiplex PCR; TCRdb's copy keeps in-frame clones and lacks some. The sample holds 60,000 or so clones; approximately 86% are singletons and the top ten take 0.5%. The length of the CDR3 is 14 residues. Trimming left V 1 base short and J 5 bases short, with 11 bases between. The germline V gene encodes CDR1 SGHDN and CDR2 FVKESK. Single viable CD3+CD4+CD8-CD45RO+ cells were sorted as the memory CD4+ T cells. Serum IgG to CMV pp150, pp28, p38 and p52 defined serostatus. The receptor's source is an adult in good health and CMV-seronegative. Some clones in this sample may be carry-over from other donors' samples. The chain couples TRBV14 to TRBJ1-1; tentative D call: TRBD1 (6 bases). Sequenced sample: memory CD4+ T cells from blood. CDR3 nucleotides: TGTGCCAGCAGCCAAGTCCCAGGGGCGACTGAAGCTTTCTTT. Encoded protein: CASSQVPGATEAFF.